A single TCR beta chain is shown here with its context. The data were obtained in a study of T-cell memory formation after mild COVID-19. TCRdb re-analysed the 5' RACE reads in MiXCR, keeping a single row per CDR3 protein. The repertoire includes hundreds of thousands of distinct CDR3 sequences, about 20% of them detected once, and about 8.2% sits in the top ten. CDR1 and CDR2 (germline): SGHVS, FNYEAQ. Losses at the gene ends were 0 bases for V and 7 bases for J; bases not matched to a gene: 13. CDR3 length: 19 residues. The specimen sequenced was PBMCs or a T cell subset sorted from them (not recorded which). The TCR originated in an adult woman who had mild COVID-19 (a few samples of this study predate the infection). Cell type and time point are not known. The V gene is TRBV7-6, the J gene TRBJ2-1, with 12 bases that match TRBD2. DNA for the CDR3: TGTGCCAGCAGCTTAGCGCGGCTAGCGGGAGGGCTGTTAATTAATGAGCAGTTCTTC. It codes for CASSLARLAGGLLINEQFF.